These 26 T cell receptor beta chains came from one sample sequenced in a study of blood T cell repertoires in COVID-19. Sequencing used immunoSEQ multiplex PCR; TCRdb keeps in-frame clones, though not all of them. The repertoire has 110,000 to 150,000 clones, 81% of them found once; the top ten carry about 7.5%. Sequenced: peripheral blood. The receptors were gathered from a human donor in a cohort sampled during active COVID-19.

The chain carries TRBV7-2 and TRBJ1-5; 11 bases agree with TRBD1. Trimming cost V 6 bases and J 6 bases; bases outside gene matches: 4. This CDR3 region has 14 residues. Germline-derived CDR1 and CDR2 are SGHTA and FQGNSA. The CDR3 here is CASSPGTGGQPQHF. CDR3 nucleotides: TGTGCCAGCAGTCCAGGGACAGGGGGTCAGCCCCAGCATTTT.

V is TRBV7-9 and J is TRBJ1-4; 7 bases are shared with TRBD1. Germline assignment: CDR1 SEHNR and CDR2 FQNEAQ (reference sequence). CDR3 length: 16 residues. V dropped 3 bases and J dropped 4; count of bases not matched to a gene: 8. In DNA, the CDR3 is TGTGCCAGCAGCTTTTGGGAGACAGGGAATAATGAAAAACTGTTTTTT. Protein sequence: CASSFWETGNNEKLFF.

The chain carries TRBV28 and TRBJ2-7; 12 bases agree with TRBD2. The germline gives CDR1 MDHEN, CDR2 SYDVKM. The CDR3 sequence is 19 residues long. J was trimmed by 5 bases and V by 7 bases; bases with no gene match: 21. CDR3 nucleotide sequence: TGTGCCAGCATAAGTTTCGGTGTGGCTAGCGGGAGGGCTAGCCACGAGCAGTACTTC. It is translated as CASISFGVASGRASHEQYF.

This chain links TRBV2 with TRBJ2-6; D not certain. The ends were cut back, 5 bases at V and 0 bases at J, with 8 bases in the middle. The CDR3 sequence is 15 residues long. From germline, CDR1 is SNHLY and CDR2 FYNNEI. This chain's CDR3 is CASSLRSSGANVLTF. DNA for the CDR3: TGTGCCAGCAGTCTGAGGAGCTCTGGGGCCAACGTCCTGACTTTC. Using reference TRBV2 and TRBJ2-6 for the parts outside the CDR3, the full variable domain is EPEVTQTPSHQVTQMGQEVILRCVPISNHLYFYWYRQILGQKVEFLVSFYNNEISEKSEIFDDQFSVERPDGSNFTLKIRSTKLEDSAMYFCASSLRSSGANVLTFGAGSRLTVL.

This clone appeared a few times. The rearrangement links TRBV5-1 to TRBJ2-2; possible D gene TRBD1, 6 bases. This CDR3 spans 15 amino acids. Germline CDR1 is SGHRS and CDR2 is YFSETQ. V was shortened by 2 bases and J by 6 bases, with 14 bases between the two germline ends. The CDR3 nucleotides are TGCGCCAGCAGCTTTCTCCAACAGGGCGCCGGGGAGCTGTTTTTT. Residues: CASSFLQQGAGELFF.

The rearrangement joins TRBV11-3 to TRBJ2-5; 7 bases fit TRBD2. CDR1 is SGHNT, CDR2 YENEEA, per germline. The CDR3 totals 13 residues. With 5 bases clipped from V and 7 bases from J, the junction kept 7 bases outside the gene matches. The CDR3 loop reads CASSQAGEGTQYF. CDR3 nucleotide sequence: TGTGCCAGCAGCCAAGCTGGGGAGGGGACCCAGTACTTC.

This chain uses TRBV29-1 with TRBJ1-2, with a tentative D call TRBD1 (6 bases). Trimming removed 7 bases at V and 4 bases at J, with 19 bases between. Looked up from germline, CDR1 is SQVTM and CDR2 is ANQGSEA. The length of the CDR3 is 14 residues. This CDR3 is CSAEGDDAPYGYTF. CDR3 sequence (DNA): TGCAGCGCCGAGGGGGACGACGCCCCCTATGGCTACACCTTC.

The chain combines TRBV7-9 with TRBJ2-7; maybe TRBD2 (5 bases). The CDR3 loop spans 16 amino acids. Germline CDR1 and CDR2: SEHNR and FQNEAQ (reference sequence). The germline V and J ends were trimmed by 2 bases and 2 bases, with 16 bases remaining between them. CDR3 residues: CASSLSSMGAAYEQYF. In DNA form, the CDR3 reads TGTGCCAGCAGCTTATCTTCGATGGGAGCGGCCTACGAGCAGTACTTC.

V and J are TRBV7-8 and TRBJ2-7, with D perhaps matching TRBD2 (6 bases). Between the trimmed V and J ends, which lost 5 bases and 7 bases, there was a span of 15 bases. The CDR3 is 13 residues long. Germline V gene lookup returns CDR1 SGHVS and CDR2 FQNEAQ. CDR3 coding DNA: TGTGCCAGCAGCCCCGGGACTCTCCTGGAGCAGTACTTC. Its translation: CASSPGTLLEQYF. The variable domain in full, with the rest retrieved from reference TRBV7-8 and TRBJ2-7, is GAGVSQSPRYKVAKRGQDVALRCDPISGHVSLFWYQQALGQGPEFLTYFQNEAQLDKSGLPSDRFFAERPEGSVSTLKIQRTQQEDSAVYLCASSPGTLLEQYFGPGTRLTVT.

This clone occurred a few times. The CDR3, as DNA: TGTGCCAGCAGCTTAATGGCGGGAGTTGCCGGGGAGCTGTTTTTT. As protein: CASSLMAGVAGELFF. The J gene is TRBJ2-2, the V gene TRBV7-9; 7 nucleotides agree with TRBD2. Germline CDR1 and CDR2: SEHNR and FQNEAQ (reference sequence). CDR3 length: 15 residues. V lost 2 bases, J lost 6 bases, and 6 bases stayed unmatched. Together with reference TRBV7-9 and TRBJ2-2, the CDR3 gives the full variable domain: DTGVSQNPRHKITKRGQNVTFRCDPISEHNRLYWYRQTLGQGPEFLTYFQNEAQLEKSRLLSDRFSAERPKGSFSTLEIQRTEQGDSAMYLCASSLMAGVAGELFFGEGSRLTVL.

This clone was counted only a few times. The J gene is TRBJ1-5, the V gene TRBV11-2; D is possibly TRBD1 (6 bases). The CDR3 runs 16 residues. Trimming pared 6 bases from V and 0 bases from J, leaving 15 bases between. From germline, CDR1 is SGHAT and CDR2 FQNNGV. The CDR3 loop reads CASRCEQGDSNQPQHF. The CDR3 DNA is TGTGCCAGCAGATGCGAACAGGGTGATAGCAATCAGCCCCAGCATTTT.

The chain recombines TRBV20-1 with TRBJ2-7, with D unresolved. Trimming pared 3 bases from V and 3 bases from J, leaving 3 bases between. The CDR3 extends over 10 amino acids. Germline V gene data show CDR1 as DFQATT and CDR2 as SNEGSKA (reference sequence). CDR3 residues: CSARSYEQYF. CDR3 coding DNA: TGCAGTGCTAGGAGCTACGAGCAGTACTTC.

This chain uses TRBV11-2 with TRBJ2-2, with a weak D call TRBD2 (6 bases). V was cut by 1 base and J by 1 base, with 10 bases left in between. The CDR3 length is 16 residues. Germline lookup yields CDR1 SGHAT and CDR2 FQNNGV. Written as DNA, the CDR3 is TGTGCCAGCAGCTTAGGGTGGCGGGAGAACACCGGGGAGCTGTTTTTT. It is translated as CASSLGWRENTGELFF.

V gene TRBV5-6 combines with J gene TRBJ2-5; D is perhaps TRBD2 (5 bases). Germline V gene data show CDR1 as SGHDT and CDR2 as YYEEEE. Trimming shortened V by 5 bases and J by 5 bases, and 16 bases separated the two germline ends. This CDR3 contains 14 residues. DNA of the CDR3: TGTGCCAGCAGTTCCCGGAGGAACGGTGAGACCCAGTACTTC. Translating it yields CASSSRRNGETQYF.

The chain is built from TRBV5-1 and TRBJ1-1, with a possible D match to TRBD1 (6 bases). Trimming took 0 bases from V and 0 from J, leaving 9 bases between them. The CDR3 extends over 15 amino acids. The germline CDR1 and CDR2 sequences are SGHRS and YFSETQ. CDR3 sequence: CASSLGQAMNTEAFF. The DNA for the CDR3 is TGCGCCAGCAGCTTGGGACAGGCAATGAACACTGAAGCTTTCTTT.

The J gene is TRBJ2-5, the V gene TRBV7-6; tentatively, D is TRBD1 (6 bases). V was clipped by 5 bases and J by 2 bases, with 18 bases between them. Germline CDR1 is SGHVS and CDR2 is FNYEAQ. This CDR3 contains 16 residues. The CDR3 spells CASSRGVGATQETQYF. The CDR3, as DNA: TGTGCCAGCAGCCGAGGGGTGGGGGCAACTCAAGAGACCCAGTACTTC.

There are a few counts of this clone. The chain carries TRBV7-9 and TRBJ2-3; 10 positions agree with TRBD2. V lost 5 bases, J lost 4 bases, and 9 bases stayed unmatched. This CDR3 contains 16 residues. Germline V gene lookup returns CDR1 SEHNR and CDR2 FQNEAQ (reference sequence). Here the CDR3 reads CASSTSGRAGSDTQYF. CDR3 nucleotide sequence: TGTGCCAGCAGCACCAGCGGGAGGGCCGGGTCAGATACGCAGTATTTT.

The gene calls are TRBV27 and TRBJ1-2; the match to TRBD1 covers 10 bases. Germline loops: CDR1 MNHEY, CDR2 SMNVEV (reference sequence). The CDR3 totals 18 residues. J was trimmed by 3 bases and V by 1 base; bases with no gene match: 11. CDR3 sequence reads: CASSLFGSRQGADYGYTF. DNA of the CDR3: TGTGCCAGCAGTTTATTTGGGTCTAGACAGGGGGCCGACTATGGCTACACCTTC.

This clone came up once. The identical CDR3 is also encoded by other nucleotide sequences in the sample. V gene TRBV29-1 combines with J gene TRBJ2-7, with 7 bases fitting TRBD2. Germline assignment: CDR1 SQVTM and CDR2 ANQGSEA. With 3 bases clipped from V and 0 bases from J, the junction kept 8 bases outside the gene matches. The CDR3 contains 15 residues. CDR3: CSVDFRRGSSYEQYF. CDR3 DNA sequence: TGCAGCGTTGATTTCCGCCGCGGGAGCTCCTACGAGCAGTACTTC.

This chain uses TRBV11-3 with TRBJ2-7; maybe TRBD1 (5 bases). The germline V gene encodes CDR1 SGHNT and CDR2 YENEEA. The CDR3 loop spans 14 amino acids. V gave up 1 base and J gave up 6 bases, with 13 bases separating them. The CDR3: CASSLAGLGGEQYF. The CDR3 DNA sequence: TGTGCCAGCAGCTTAGCAGGGTTAGGCGGCGAGCAGTACTTC.

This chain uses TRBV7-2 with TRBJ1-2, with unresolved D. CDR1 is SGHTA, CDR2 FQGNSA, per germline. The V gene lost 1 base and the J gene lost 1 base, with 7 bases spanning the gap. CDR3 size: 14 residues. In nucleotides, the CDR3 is TGTGCCAGCAGCTTAGGTGCCAGTAACTATGGCTACACCTTC. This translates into CASSLGASNYGYTF.

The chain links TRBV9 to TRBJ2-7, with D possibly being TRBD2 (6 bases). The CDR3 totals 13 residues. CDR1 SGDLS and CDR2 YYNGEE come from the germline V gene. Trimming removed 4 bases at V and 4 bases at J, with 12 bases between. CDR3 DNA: TGTGCCAGCAGCAAGGAGGGGAGGTACGAGCAGTACTTC. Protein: CASSKEGRYEQYF.

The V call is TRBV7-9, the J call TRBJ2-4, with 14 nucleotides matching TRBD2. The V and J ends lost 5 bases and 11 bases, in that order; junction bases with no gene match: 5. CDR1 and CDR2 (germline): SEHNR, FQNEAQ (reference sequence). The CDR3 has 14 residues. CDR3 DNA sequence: TGTGCCAGCAGCCCACCGGGACTAGCGGGAGTTCAGTACTTC. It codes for CASSPPGLAGVQYF.

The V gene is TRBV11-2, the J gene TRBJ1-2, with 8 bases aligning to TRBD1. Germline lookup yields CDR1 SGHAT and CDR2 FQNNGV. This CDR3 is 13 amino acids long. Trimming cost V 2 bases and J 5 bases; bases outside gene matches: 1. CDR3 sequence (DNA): TGTGCCAGCAGCTTAAGGACAGGGTATGGCTACACCTTC. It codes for CASSLRTGYGYTF. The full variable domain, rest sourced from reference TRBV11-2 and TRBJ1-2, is EAGVAQSPRYKIIEKRQSVAFWCNPISGHATLYWYQQILGQGPKLLIQFQNNGVVDDSQLPKDRFSAERLKGVDSTLKIQPAKLEDSAVYLCASSLRTGYGYTFGSGTRLTVV.

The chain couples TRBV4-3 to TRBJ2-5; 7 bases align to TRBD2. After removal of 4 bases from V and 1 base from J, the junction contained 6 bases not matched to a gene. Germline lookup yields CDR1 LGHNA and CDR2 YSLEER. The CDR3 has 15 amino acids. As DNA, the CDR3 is TGCGCCAGCAGCCTAGGACTAGGGGTCCAAGAGACCCAGTACTTC. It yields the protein CASSLGLGVQETQYF.

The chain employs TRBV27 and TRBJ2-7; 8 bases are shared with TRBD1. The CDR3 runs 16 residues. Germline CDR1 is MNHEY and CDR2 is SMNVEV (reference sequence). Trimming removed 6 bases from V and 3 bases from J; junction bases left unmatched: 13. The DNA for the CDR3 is TGTGCCAGCAGACGAGCCCTATCGACAGGGGACTACGAGCAGTACTTC. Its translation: CASRRALSTGDYEQYF.